The TCR beta chain described here comes from a study of human T cells and chemical hapten exposure. The library attached unique molecular identifiers to individual cDNA molecules. Using its own MiXCR run on the RACE reads, TCRdb lists one record per CDR3 protein. This table holds about 350,000 distinct CDR3 sequences, around 5.5% found once. Regarding time point: pre-sensitization, week 0. Treatment noted: therapeutic diphenylcyclopropenone sensitization with weekly scalp DPC. This clonotype was observed a few times. No antigen is known for it. V lost 6 bases and J lost 1, with 12 bases in between. The CDR3 length is 14 residues. Germline loops: CDR1 MNHNS, CDR2 SASEGT. Findings of the study overall: Counts of expanded TCRs at PT1 were positively correlated with patch test score. Sensitization with DPC brought no change to TCRs above 1 in 1000 in frequency.

The sequence was collected from a woman aged 18-29 years with alopecia areata. Some clones in this sample may be carry-over from other donors' samples. V usage is TRBV6-1 and J usage is TRBJ1-1, with a possible D match to TRBD1 (5 bases). The sample consisted of whole blood, taken in connection with sensitization to the hapten diphenylcyclopropenone (DPC). CDR3 DNA: TGTGCCAGCAGGGGGGGGGATACGAACACTGAAGCTTTCTTT. Residues: CASRGGDTNTEAFF.